Sequencing of this T cell receptor (beta chain) was carried out in a study of blood T cell repertoires in COVID-19 (dated by TCRdb to between 2020 and 2021). Context from the whole study: The collaborator samples originated in the United States, Italy and Spain and spanned the acute and convalescent phases of COVID-19. The prospective study material was composed of cDNA or gDNA derived from T cells, B-cell-depleted T cells, or PBMCs. The dataset comprised deeply sampled blood TCRbeta repertoires from subjects exposed to, actively infected with, or recovered from COVID-19. The repertoires were made available in a free public database intended to serve as a resource for research on the immune response to SARS-CoV-2. Samples were obtained from the ongoing ImmuneRACE study (first 160 participants) and from about 1,300 subjects provided by 6 global collaborators. Sample metadata almost always included a de-identified subject ID, COVID-19 status, age in years and sex. HLA class I and class II types, where available, came from metadata supplied by the sample provider rather than from assay-based typing.

Here is what the overall study found, with its caveats: The amount of clinical and demographic metadata varied by source and participant and was provided uncurated.

On this clone: The antigen it recognizes is unknown. There are no base qualities to consult, and no much larger clone falls within one base.

Based on the germline V gene (reference sequence), the CDR1 and CDR2 sequences are SEHNR and FQNEAQ. CDR3 length: 14 amino acids, cysteine to phenylalanine. The kept DNA is CDR3 alone, 42 bases in frame from the first base. V lost 6 bases and J lost 7 bases; the stretch between them is 17 bases long. Participants in the prospective study were aged about 18 to 95 years, lived in about two dozen United States geographic areas, and enrolled through a virtual design. Cohort assignment in the prospective study relied on participant-reported clinical history from a screening survey and a study questionnaire. For ImmuneRACE Cohort 3, a participant was defined as recovered based on two consecutive negative NP/OP PCR tests, clearance by a healthcare professional, or resolution of symptoms. In the prospective study, mobile phlebotomists collected whole blood, serum and a nasopharyngeal or oropharyngeal swab from each participant. Participants in the prospective study had the option to provide additional blood draws and questionnaires over a roughly 2-month period. Prospective study blood samples were shipped either frozen or at room temperature before DNA extraction.

TCRbeta CDR3 regions were amplified from genomic DNA using the immunoSEQ Assay, a bias-controlled multiplex PCR. Concerning the study's data processing: Within the assay, amplification of reference gene primers was used to estimate how many nucleated cells each sample contained. To quantify the absolute abundance of each unique TCRbeta CDR3 rearrangement, sequence reads were collapsed and filtered. For each sample, productive Simpson clonality was calculated by taking the square root of Simpson's diversity index across productive rearrangements. As stored in TCRdb, this immuneACCESS dataset retains in-frame rearrangements with V and J assigned. A fraction of the clones does not appear; measured against another copy, unresolved V genes explain less than half of the discrepancy, and the remainder lacks a known reason. D and trimming come from the DNA, and the V and J calls and clone size come from that table. This sample holds roughly 150,000 clones; around 84% were observed only once. The leading ten clones occupy approximately 7.7% of the sample.

This chain joins TRBV7-9 to TRBJ2-3; TRBD2 is possibly the D segment (7 matching bases). The source of this sequence is a woman aged 50 to 60 who had recovered from COVID-19. Material for sequencing was PBMCs or T cells enriched from blood (not recorded which). The DNA sequence follows: TGTGCCAGCAGAAGAGATGCGGGGGCGTATACGCAGTATTTT. This is translated as CASRRDAGAYTQYF.